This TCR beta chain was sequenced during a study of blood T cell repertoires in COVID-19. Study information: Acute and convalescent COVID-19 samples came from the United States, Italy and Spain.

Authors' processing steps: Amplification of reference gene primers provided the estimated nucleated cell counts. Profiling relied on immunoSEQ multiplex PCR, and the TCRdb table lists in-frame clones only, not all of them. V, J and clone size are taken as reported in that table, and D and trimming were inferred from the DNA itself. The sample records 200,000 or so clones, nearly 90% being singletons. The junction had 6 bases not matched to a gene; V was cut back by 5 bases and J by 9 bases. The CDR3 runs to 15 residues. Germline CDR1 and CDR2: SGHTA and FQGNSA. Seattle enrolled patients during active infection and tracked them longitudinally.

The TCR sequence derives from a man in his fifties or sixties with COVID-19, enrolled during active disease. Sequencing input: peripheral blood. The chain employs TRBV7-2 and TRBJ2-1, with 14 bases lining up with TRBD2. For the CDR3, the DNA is TGTGCCAGCAGCGCCGGGACTAGCGGGGGTATTGAGCAGTTCTTC. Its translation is CASSAGTSGGIEQFF.